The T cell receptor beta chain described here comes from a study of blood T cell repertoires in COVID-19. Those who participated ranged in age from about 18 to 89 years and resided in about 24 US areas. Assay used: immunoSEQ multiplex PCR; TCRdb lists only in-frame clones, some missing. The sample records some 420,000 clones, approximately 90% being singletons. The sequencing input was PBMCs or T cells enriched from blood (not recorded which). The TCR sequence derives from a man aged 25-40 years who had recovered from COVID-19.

In DNA, the CDR3 is TGTGCCAGCAGTCCGACAGACAACTATGGCTACACCTTC. Protein: CASSPTDNYGYTF. This chain uses TRBV3-1 (or the pseudogene TRBV3-2) with TRBJ1-2; maybe TRBD1 (5 bases). Germline CDR1 and CDR2: LGHDT and YNNKEL (reference sequence). The V and J ends lost 6 bases and 2 bases respectively, with 10 bases between them. This CDR3 has 13 residues.